This paragraph reports one T cell receptor (beta chain). Its antigen is not identified. V lost 4 bases to trimming and J lost 10 bases; unmatched junction nucleotides: 1. CDR3 length: 13 residues. Germline V lookup: CDR1 SGHTA, CDR2 FQGNSA. The table came from immunoSEQ multiplex PCR; TCRdb's copy has only in-frame clones and leaves some out. Recorded for this sample: over 120,000 clones. The sample is drawn from a study of T cell responses to AZD1222 COVID-19 vaccine. Points from the study as a whole: Just a handful of AZD1222 recipients were seropositive at baseline.

Sequencing was done on a sample of peripheral blood. The chain recombines TRBV7-2 with TRBJ1-6; 10 bases match TRBD1. The receptor's source is an adult in good health. The DNA of the CDR3 is TGTGCCAGCAGCTCGGGACAGGGGTCACCCCTCCACTTT. Amino acid sequence: CASSSGQGSPLHF.